A single TCR beta chain is shown here with its context. The data were taken from a study of blood T cell repertoires in COVID-19. Study-wide background: Samples taken during acute and convalescent COVID-19 were collected in the United States, Italy and Spain.

As processed by the authors: By means of reference gene primer amplification, nucleated cell counts were estimated. Only in-frame clones appear in the TCRdb table, and some are missing; sequencing was by immunoSEQ multiplex PCR. The V and J calls and clone size are taken from that table; D and trimming were inferred from the DNA. This sample carries 200,000 to 250,000 clones, 86% of them seen once, and the ten largest clones take around 2.2%. CDR1 and CDR2 from the germline V gene are KGHSH and LQKENI. The length of the CDR3 is 15 residues. V lost 3 bases, J lost 5 bases, and 16 bases lay in between.

The TCR was taken from a man aged 25-45 years who had recovered from COVID-19. Sequencing input: peripheral blood. This sequence joins TRBV18 and TRBJ1-1; a weak D match, TRBD1 (6 bases). The chain's CDR3 is CASSPWTEGGTEAFF. DNA for the CDR3: TGTGCCAGCTCACCCTGGACAGAGGGGGGGACTGAAGCTTTCTTT. Combining the CDR3 with reference TRBV18 and TRBJ1-1 gives the whole variable domain NAGVMQNPRHLVRRRGQEARLRCSPMKGHSHVYWYRQLPEEGLKFMVYLQKENIIDESGMPKERFSAEFPKEGPSILRIQQVVRGDSAAYFCASSPWTEGGTEAFFGQGTRLTVV.